The subject of this entry is one T cell receptor (beta chain). Authors' methods: By means of reference gene primer amplification, nucleated cell counts were estimated. Here immunoSEQ multiplex PCR was the method, and the copy in TCRdb shows in-frame clones only, minus some. The V and J calls and clone size come from that table; D and trimming were worked out from the DNA. Found here are 150,000 to 200,000 clones, over 65% of them singletons; the top ten hold 15% to 20%. This sample stems from a study of blood T cell repertoires in COVID-19. Study as a whole: The study drew acute and convalescent COVID-19 samples from the United States, Italy and Spain. The cDNA or gDNA used as material had been derived from T cells, B-cell-depleted T cells, or PBMCs.

Trimming stripped 0 bases from V and 3 bases from J, with 12 bases between. The CDR3 is 15 residues long. Germline V gene data show CDR1 as SGDLS and CDR2 as YYNGEE. Patients from Seattle were sampled longitudinally, starting during active infection. The source of this sequence is a person between 65 and 80 years old with COVID-19, enrolled during active disease. The genes are TRBV9 and TRBJ1-1; tentative D call: TRBD1 (5 bases). The sequencing input was peripheral blood. The CDR3 bases are TGTGCCAGCAGCGTAGTATCAGGGCCGGACACTGAAGCTTTCTTT. Translating gives CASSVVSGPDTEAFF.